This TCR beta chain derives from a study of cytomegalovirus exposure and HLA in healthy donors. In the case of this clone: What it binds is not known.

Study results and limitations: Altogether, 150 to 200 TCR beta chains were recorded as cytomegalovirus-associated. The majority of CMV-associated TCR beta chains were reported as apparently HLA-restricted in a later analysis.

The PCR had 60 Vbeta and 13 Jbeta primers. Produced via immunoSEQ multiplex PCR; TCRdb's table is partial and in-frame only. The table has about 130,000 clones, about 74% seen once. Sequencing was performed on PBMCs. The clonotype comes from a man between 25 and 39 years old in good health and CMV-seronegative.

DNA of the CDR3: TGTGCCAGCAGTTTACAGGGATCTGGGGCCAACGTCCTGACTTTC. This gives the protein CASSLQGSGANVLTF. This chain connects TRBV6-1 to TRBJ2-6; a possible D gene is TRBD1 (6 bases). The germline V gene encodes CDR1 MNHNS and CDR2 SASEGT. V lost 5 bases and J lost 1, with 9 bases in between. This CDR3 has 15 residues.